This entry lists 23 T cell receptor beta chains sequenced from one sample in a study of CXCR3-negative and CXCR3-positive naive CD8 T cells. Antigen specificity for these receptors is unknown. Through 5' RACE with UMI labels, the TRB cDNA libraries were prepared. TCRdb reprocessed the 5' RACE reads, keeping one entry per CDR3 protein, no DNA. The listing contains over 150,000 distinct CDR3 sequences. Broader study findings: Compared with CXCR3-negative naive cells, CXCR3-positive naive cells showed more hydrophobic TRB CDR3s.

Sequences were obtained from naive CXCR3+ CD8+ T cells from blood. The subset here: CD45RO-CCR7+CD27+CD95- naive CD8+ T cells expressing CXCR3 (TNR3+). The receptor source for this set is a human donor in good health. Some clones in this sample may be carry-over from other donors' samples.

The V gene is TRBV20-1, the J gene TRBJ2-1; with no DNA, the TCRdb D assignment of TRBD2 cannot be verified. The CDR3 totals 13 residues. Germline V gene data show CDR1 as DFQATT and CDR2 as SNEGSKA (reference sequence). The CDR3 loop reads CSAVRDLDNEQFF.

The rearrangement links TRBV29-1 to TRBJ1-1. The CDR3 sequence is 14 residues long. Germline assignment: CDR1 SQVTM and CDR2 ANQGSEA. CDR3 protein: CSIGRPPMNTEAFF.

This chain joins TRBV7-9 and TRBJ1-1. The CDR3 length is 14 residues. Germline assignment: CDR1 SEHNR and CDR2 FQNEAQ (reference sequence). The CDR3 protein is CASSATTIDTEAFF.

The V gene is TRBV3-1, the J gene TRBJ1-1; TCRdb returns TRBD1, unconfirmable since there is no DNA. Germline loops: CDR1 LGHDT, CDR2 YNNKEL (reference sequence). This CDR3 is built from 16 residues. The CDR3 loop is CASSQDRQGWNTEAFF.

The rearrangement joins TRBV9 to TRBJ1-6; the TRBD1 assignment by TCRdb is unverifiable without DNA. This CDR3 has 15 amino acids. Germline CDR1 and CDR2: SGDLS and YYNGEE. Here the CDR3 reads CASSPFTGLSSPLHF.

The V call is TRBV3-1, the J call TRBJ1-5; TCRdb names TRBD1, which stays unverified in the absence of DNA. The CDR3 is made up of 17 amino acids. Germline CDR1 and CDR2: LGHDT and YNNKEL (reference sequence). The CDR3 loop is CASSPGDRIYSNQPQHF. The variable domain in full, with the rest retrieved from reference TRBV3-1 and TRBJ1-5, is DTAVSQTPKYLVTQMGNDKSIKCEQNLGHDTMYWYKQDSKKFLKIMFSYNNKELIINETVPNRFSPKSPDKAHLNLHINSLELGDSAVYFCASSPGDRIYSNQPQHFGDGTRLSIL.

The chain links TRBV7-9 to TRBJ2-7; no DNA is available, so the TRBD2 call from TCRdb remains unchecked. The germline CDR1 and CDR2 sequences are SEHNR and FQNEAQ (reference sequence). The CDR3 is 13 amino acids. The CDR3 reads CASSRNSGNEQYF.

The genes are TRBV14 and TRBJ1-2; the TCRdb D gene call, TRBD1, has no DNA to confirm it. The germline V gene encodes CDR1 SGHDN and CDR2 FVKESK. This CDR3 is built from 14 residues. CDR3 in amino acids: CASSQSSWGYGYTF.

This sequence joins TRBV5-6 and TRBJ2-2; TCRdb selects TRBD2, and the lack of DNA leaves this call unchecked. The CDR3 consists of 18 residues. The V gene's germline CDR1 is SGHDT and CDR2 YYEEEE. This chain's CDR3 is CASSRGLAGGANTGELFF.

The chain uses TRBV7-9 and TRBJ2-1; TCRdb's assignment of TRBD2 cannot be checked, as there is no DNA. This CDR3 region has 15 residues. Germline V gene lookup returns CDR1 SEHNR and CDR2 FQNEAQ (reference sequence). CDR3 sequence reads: CASSSGLLLSNEQFF.

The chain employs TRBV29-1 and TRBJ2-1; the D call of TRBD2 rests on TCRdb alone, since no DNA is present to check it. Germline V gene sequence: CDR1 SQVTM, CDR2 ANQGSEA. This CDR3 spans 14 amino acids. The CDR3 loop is CSAEGGPELYEQFF.

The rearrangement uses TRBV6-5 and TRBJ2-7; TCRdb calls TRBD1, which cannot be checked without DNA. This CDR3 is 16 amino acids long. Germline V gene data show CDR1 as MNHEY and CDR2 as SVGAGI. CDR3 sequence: CASSYSLLPVKGEQYF.

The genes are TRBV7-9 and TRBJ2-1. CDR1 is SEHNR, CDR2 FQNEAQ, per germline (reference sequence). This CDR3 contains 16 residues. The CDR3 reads CASSQQRGTPYNEQFF.

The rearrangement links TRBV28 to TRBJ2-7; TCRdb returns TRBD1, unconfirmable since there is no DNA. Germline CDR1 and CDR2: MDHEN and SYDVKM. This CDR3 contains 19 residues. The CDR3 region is CASSLPIKDRGSRGYEQYF.

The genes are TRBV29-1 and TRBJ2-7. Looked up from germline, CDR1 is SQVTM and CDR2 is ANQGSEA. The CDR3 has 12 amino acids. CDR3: CSVEDRPNEQYF.

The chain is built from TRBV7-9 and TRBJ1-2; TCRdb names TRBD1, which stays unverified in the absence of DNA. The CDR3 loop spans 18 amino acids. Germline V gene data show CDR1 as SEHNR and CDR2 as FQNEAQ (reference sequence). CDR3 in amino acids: CASSGQQGDYARDYGYTF.

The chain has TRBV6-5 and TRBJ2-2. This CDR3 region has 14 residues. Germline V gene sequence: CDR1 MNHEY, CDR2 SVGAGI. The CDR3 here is CASSYSVSTGELFF.

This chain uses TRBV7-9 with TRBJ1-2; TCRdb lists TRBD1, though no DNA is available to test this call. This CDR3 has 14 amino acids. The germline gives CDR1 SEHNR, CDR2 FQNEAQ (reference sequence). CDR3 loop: CASSKLTETYGYTF.

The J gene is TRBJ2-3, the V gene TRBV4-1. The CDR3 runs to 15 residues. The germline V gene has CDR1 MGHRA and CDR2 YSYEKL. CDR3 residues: CASSQEWVVTDTQYF.

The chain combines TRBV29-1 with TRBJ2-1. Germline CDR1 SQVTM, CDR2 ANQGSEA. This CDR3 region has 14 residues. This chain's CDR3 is CSVDFGSNYNEQFF.

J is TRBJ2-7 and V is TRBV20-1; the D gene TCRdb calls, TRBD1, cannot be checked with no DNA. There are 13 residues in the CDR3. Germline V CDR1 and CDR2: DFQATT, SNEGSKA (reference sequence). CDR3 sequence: CSARGQETYEQYF.

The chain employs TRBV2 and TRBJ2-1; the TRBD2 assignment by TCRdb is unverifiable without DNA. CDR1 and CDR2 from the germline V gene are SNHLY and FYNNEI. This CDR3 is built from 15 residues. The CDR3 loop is CASTRTSGVGNEQFF.

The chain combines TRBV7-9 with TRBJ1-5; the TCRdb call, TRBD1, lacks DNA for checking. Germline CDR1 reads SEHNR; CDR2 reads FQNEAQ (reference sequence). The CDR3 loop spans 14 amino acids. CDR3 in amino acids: CASSLGQENQPQHF.